A selection of T cell receptor beta chains follows, all from one sample in a study of post-analysis software for immune sequencing data. TCRdb used MiXCR to reprocess the PCR reads, holding one entry per CDR3 protein. The sample lists approximately 660,000 distinct CDR3 sequences; 59% were seen once. The sample comprised blood. The origin of the receptors is a girl aged 2-10 years with multiple sclerosis. The CDR3 runs from the conserved cysteine through the conserved F or W. The D gene is left open where the match is weak. For some rows the clone size is stated as once, few or many, or as a class when expanded; others skip it.

V	size	J	D	DNA	CDR3
TRBV12-3/TRBV12-4	NA	TRBJ2-1	NA	TGTGCCAGCAGCCCCTGGGGGGACCTTGTAGGCAATGAGCAGTTCTTC	CASSPWGDLVGNEQFF
TRBV7-9	NA	TRBJ2-1	TRBD2	TGTGCCAGCACTTCCTGGATGGGGCTAGCGGGAGAGCCGAGAGAGCAGTTCTTC	CASTSWMGLAGEPREQFF
TRBV5-6	NA	TRBJ2-1	TRBD1	TGTGCCAGCAGCCCACGGGGACAGGGATCCTACAATGAGCAGTTCTTC	CASSPRGQGSYNEQFF
TRBV5-1	once	TRBJ2-1	TRBD1	TGCGCCAGCAGCTTGGGGTACCAGGGGGCGCGGTACAATGAGCAGTTCTTC	CASSLGYQGARYNEQFF
TRBV29-1	NA	TRBJ2-1	TRBD2	TGCAGCGTTGTCACGACTAGCAAGGTTGAGCAGTTCTTC	CSVVTTSKVEQFF
TRBV5-5	few	TRBJ2-1	TRBD1	TGTGCCAGCAGCCTATTAGGGACAGGGACCAATGGGTTCTTC	CASSLLGTGTNGFF
TRBV6-6	many	TRBJ2-5	NA	TGTGCCAGCAGTCCTCTCGGAGAGACCCAGTACTTC	CASSPLGETQYF
TRBV6-5	NA	TRBJ2-1	TRBD2	TGTGCCAGCAGGACTAGCGGGGGGAGGAATGAGCAGTTCTTC	CASRTSGGRNEQFF
TRBV6-5	NA	TRBJ2-3	NA	TGTGTCAGCAGTTACTCGAGGGGGGATACGCAGTATTTT	CVSSYSRGDTQYF
TRBV3-1	NA	TRBJ2-1	TRBD2	TGTGCCAGCAGCCAAACCCTCGGTAGCGGGAGTGCAAATGAGCAGTTCTTC	CASSQTLGSGSANEQFF
TRBV5-1	NA	TRBJ2-7	TRBD2	TGCGCCAGCAGCAGCGGGACTACCGAATACGAGCAGTACTTC	CASSSGTTEYEQYF
TRBV9	NA	TRBJ2-7	TRBD2	TGTGCCAGCAGCCCCGGGGGGGTAGTAGAGCAGTACTTC	CASSPGGVVEQYF
TRBV12-3/TRBV12-4	few	TRBJ1-5	NA	TGTGCCAGCAGTTTAACAGGGAATAGCAATCAGCCCCAGCATTTT	CASSLTGNSNQPQHF
TRBV3-1	NA	TRBJ2-6	NA	TGTGCCAGCAGCGCCCCGACAGCCTCTGGGGCCAACGTCCTGACTTTC	CASSAPTASGANVLTF
TRBV28	few	TRBJ2-1	NA	TGTGCCAGCAGTTTAAGCTCGCGGTACAATGAGCAGTTCTTC	CASSLSSRYNEQFF
TRBV5-1	NA	TRBJ2-1	TRBD2	TGCGCCAGCAGCTTGGCCGCGGGAGGAATTCGAAATGAGCAGTTCTTC	CASSLAAGGIRNEQFF
TRBV20-1	NA	TRBJ1-1	NA	TGCAGTGCTAGGGACGCAAACACTGAAGCTTTCTTT	CSARDANTEAFF
TRBV12-3/TRBV12-4	few	TRBJ2-3	TRBD2	TGTGCCAGCAGTTTGCTTCTAGCGGGAGCATCAGATACGCAGTATTTT	CASSLLLAGASDTQYF
TRBV19	few	TRBJ1-5	NA	TGTGCCAGTAGTCCTCAACCAGCCCTTGCCGAGCATTTT	CASSPQPALAEHF
TRBV28	NA	TRBJ2-7	TRBD1	TGTGCCAGCAGTTGGGACAGAGTTCAATATGAGCAGTACTTC	CASSWDRVQYEQYF
TRBV29-1	few	TRBJ1-5	NA	TGCAGCGTTGGGGGGCCGTATAGCAATCAGCCCCAGCATTTT	CSVGGPYSNQPQHF
TRBV2	NA	TRBJ2-3	TRBD2	TGTGCCAGCAGTGAACTTCTAGCGGGCATAGATACGCAGTATTTT	CASSELLAGIDTQYF
TRBV9	NA	TRBJ2-7	NA	TGTGCCAGCAGCGTCCAGGGTGGCTCCTACGAGCAGTACTTC	CASSVQGGSYEQYF
TRBV4-3	NA	TRBJ2-6	NA	TGCGCCAGCAGCCGGACAGAGATGAGCTCTGGGGCCAACGTCCTGACTTTC	CASSRTEMSSGANVLTF
TRBV7-9	NA	TRBJ1-6	NA	TGTGCCAGCAGCCCCCCCCCCTCGGGCGGGGGGGATTCACCCCTCCACTTT	CASSPPPSGGGDSPLHF
TRBV7-8	NA	TRBJ2-3	NA	TGTGCCAGCAGCTTATCGGGGGCCGCAGATACGCAGTATTTT	CASSLSGAADTQYF
TRBV6-5	few	TRBJ1-1	NA	TGTGCCAGCAGTTCTACAGTGGACACTGAAGCTTTCTTT	CASSSTVDTEAFF
TRBV10-3	NA	TRBJ2-7	NA	TGTGCCATCAGTAGAGAGACAGGAGGATACGAGCAGTACTTC	CAISRETGGYEQYF
TRBV5-1	once	TRBJ1-5	NA	TGCGCCAGCAGCGTCAGGGGTCAGGGACAGCCCCAGCATTTT	CASSVRGQGQPQHF
TRBV15	NA	TRBJ2-7	NA	TGTGCCACCAGCACCGGGGGCGGCCACGAGCAGTACTTC	CATSTGGGHEQYF
TRBV7-2	NA	TRBJ1-2	TRBD1	TGTGCCAGCAGCTTAATCAGAGGGGGCGCAAATGGCTACACCTTC	CASSLIRGGANGYTF
TRBV29-1	NA	TRBJ1-1	NA	TGCAGCGCCTCTTCCACGGACACTGAAGCTTTCTTT	CSASSTDTEAFF
TRBV5-5	few	TRBJ2-1	TRBD1	TGTGCCAGCTCCCCGGGTTGGGGACAGGGCAGTGAGCAGTTCTTC	CASSPGWGQGSEQFF
TRBV5-1	NA	TRBJ2-5	TRBD2	TGCGCCAGCAGCTTGGCCCTTCTAGCGGGAGGGTTGGAGACCCAGTACTTC	CASSLALLAGGLETQYF
TRBV28	NA	TRBJ2-4	NA	TGTGCCAGCAGCCTCAATGAAGACATTCAGTACTTC	CASSLNEDIQYF
TRBV20-1	NA	TRBJ1-1	NA	TGTGGGGTTTCGATGAACACTGAAGCTTTCTTT	CGVSMNTEAFF
TRBV10-3	NA	TRBJ2-3	TRBD1	TGTGCCTGCAGCTACAGGGGGGACAAAAGCACAGATACGCAGTATTTT	CACSYRGDKSTDTQYF
TRBV5-1	NA	TRBJ2-7	TRBD2	TGCGCCAGCAGCTCAGGACTAGCAGAGCAGTACTTC	CASSSGLAEQYF
TRBV15	NA	TRBJ1-2	TRBD1	TGTGCCACCAGCAGAGATAGGGCAGGGGGTAACTATGGCTACACCTTC	CATSRDRAGGNYGYTF
TRBV11-2	NA	TRBJ2-7	NA	TGTGCCAGCAGCTTAGTGGCAGGGTTATACGAAACCTACGAGCAGTACTTC	CASSLVAGLYETYEQYF
TRBV15	NA	TRBJ1-2	TRBD1	TGTGCCACCAGCAGATCTGGGACAGCATTCTATGGCTACACCTTC	CATSRSGTAFYGYTF
TRBV20-1	NA	TRBJ2-3	NA	TGCAGTGCTAGATATACAGATACGCAGTATTTT	CSARYTDTQYF
TRBV12-3/TRBV12-4	NA	TRBJ1-3	NA	TGTGCCAGCAGTCCCGACAGCTTCTCTGGAAACACCATATATTTT	CASSPDSFSGNTIYF
TRBV7-9	few	TRBJ2-3	NA	TGTGCCAGCAGCTTAGCAGGTTCCCCCGCAGATACGCAGTATTTT	CASSLAGSPADTQYF
TRBV7-2	NA	TRBJ2-3	TRBD2	TGTGCCAGCAGCAACACACCGGGACTAGCTACGCAGTATTTT	CASSNTPGLATQYF
TRBV4-2	NA	TRBJ2-1	TRBD2	TGTGCCAGCAGCCAAGATCCAGCGGGGGGGCTCCTCGACAATGAGCAGTTCTTC	CASSQDPAGGLLDNEQFF
TRBV20-1	once	TRBJ2-3	TRBD2	TGCAGTGCTACTTTACTAGCGGGGGGGGGCACAGATACGCAGTATTTT	CSATLLAGGGTDTQYF
TRBV11-2	NA	TRBJ2-3	NA	TGTGCCAGCACGAGCGGGTTGTCGCAGTATTTT	CASTSGLSQYF